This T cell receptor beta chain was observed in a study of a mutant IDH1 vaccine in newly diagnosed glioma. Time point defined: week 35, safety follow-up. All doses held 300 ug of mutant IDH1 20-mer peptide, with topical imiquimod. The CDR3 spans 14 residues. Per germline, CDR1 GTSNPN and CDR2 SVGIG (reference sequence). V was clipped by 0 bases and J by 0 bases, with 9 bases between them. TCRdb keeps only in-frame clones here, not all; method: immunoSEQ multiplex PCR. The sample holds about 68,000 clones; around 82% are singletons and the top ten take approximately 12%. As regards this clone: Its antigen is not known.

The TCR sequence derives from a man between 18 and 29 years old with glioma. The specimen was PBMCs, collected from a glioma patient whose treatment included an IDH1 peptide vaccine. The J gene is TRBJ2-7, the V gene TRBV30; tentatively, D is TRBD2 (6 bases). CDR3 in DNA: TGTGCCTGGAGTGTGGGCGGGGTCTCCTACGAGCAGTACTTC. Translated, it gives CAWSVGGVSYEQYF.